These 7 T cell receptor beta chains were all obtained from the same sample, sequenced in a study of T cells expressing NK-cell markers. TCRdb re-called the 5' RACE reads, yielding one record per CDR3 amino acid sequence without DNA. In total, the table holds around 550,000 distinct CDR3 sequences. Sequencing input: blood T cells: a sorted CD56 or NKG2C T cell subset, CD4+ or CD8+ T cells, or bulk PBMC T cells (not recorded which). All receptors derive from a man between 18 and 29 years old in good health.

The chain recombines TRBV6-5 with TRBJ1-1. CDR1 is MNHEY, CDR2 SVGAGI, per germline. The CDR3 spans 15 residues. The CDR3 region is CASRAGGGRNTEAFF.

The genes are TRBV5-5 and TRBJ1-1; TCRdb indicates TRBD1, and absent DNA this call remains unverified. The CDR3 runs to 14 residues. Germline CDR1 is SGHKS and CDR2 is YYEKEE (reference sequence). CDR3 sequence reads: CASSWSQENTEAFF.

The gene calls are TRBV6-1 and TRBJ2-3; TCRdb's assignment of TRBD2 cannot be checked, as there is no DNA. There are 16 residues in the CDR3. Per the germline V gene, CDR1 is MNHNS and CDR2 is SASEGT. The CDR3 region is CASRKGASGRGDTQYF.

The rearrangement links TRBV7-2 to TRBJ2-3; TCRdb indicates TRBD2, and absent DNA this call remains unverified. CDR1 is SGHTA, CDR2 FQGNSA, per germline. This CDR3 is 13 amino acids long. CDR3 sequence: CASSRGSGGTQYF.

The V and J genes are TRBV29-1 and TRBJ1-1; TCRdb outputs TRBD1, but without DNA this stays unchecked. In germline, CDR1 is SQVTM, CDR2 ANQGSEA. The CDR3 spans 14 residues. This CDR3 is CSVASLGQGTEAFF.

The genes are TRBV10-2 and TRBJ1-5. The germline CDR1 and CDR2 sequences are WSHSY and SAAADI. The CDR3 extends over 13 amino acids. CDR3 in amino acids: CASSDGSWQPQHF.

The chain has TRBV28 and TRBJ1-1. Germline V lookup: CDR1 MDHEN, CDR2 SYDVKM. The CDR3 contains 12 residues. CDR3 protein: CATWSQSFLAFF. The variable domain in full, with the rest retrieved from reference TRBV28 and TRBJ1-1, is DVKVTQSSRYLVKRTGEKVFLECVQDMDHENMFWYRQDPGLGLRLIYFSYDVKMKEKGDIPEGYSVSREKKERFSLILESASTNQTSMYLCATWSQSFLAFFGQGTRLTVV.